The 11 T cell receptor beta chains below all came from one sample that was sequenced in a study of T cell responses to AZD1222 COVID-19 vaccine. The assay was immunoSEQ multiplex PCR, and TCRdb's table has in-frame clones only and misses some. The repertoire includes 150,000 to 200,000 clones, approximately 86% of them detected once, and about 2.5% sits in the top ten. This specimen consisted of peripheral blood, obtained on day 0 of AZD1222 vaccination. The receptors come from an adult in good health.

V is TRBV27 and J is TRBJ1-1; D is ambiguous. CDR3 length equals 14 residues. CDR1 and CDR2 from the germline V gene are MNHEY and SMNVEV (reference sequence). Between the trimmed V and J ends, which lost 6 bases and 0 bases, there was a span of 11 bases. CDR3 nucleotides: TGTGCCAGCAGGGACGGGCTTATGAACACTGAAGCTTTCTTT. It yields the protein CASRDGLMNTEAFF.

The gene calls are TRBV4-2 and TRBJ2-7; 8 bases are a match to TRBD1. The CDR3 covers 16 residues. The V gene end was trimmed by 1 base and the J gene end by 3 bases; junction bases not matched to a gene: 8. Germline V lookup: CDR1 LGHNA, CDR2 YNFKEQ. CDR3 DNA: TGTGCCAGCAGCCAAGCCGCGGGACAGGCGAACTACGAGCAGTACTTC. As protein: CASSQAAGQANYEQYF.

This clone was counted only a few times. The DNA for the CDR3 is TGTGCCAGTAGTATAGTGGGCTCTCGACAGGGGAACACTGAAGCTTTCTTT. Its translation: CASSIVGSRQGNTEAFF. This chain links TRBV19 with TRBJ1-1, with TRBD1 matching 7 bases. CDR1 LNHDA and CDR2 SQIVND come from the germline V gene (reference sequence). This CDR3 contains 17 residues. Trimming took 1 base from V and 1 from J; bases not matched to a gene: 9.

V usage is TRBV9 and J usage is TRBJ1-1; D remains ambiguous. Germline lookup yields CDR1 SGDLS and CDR2 YYNGEE. The V and J ends lost 1 base and 0 bases respectively, with 16 bases between them. This CDR3 comprises 17 residues. Here the CDR3 reads CASSVSRRAPLNTEAFF. Written as DNA, the CDR3 is TGTGCCAGCAGCGTATCTCGACGAGCCCCACTGAACACTGAAGCTTTCTTT.

The rearrangement joins TRBV5-4 to TRBJ2-3, with D perhaps matching TRBD2 (5 bases). The CDR3 totals 17 residues. Trimming removed 4 bases at V and 3 bases at J, with 21 bases between. Per the germline V gene, CDR1 is SGHNT and CDR2 is YYREEE (reference sequence). The CDR3 bases are TGTGCCAGCAGCGAGTCCTTGGCGGGTGTGGAAACAGATACGCAGTATTTT. Its translation: CASSESLAGVETDTQYF.

The J gene is TRBJ1-1, the V gene TRBV30; D might be TRBD1 (6 bases). Trimming took 0 bases from V and 4 from J, leaving 12 bases between them. The CDR3 length is 14 residues. Germline loops: CDR1 GTSNPN, CDR2 SVGIG (reference sequence). The CDR3 region is CAWSVGGLVTEAFF. DNA of the CDR3: TGTGCCTGGAGTGTGGGGGGGCTGGTCACTGAAGCTTTCTTT.

The chain uses TRBV2 and TRBJ1-6; no clear D gene. The CDR3 extends over 13 amino acids. Trimming took off 7 bases at V and 5 bases at J, with 9 bases between the two ends. Germline V gene sequence: CDR1 SNHLY, CDR2 FYNNEI. DNA for the CDR3: TGTGCCAGCACGGGCAGGAATAATTCACCCCTCCACTTT. Translating it yields CASTGRNNSPLHF. Together with reference TRBV2 and TRBJ1-6, the CDR3 gives the full variable domain: EPEVTQTPSHQVTQMGQEVILRCVPISNHLYFYWYRQILGQKVEFLVSFYNNEISEKSEIFDDQFSVERPDGSNFTLKIRSTKLEDSAMYFCASTGRNNSPLHFGNGTRLTVT.

This chain joins TRBV5-1 and TRBJ2-7, with 8 bases aligning to TRBD2. The CDR3 consists of 16 residues. V shed 2 bases and J 2 bases; nucleotides not matched to a gene: 9. CDR1 and CDR2 from the germline V gene are SGHRS and YFSETQ. CDR3 DNA sequence: TGCGCCAGCAGCTTATCTCTGTTCGGGGGGGCCTACGAGCAGTACTTC. This gives the protein CASSLSLFGGAYEQYF.

This chain links TRBV3-1 (or the pseudogene TRBV3-2) with TRBJ2-2; 13 bases map to TRBD2. The germline V gene has CDR1 LGHDT and CDR2 YNNKEL (reference sequence). V gave up 0 bases and J gave up 4 bases; unmatched junction bases: 5. CDR3 length: 18 amino acids. This CDR3 is CASSQDRGLAGVTGELFF. CDR3 nucleotides: TGTGCCAGCAGCCAAGATCGCGGACTAGCGGGAGTCACCGGGGAGCTGTTTTTT.

This chain uses TRBV9 with TRBJ2-3; D is ambiguous. Trimming left V 4 bases short and J 5 bases short, with 11 bases between. The germline V gene has CDR1 SGDLS and CDR2 YYNGEE. The CDR3 is 13 residues long. As DNA, the CDR3 is TGTGCCAGCAGCTCTCAGACGAGAGATACGCAGTATTTT. Amino acids: CASSSQTRDTQYF.

This clone was seen only once. The genes are TRBV7-9 and TRBJ2-7, with TRBD1 matching over 10 bases. Germline CDR1 and CDR2: SEHNR and FQNEAQ (reference sequence). The CDR3 consists of 14 residues. Trimming took 3 bases from V and 2 from J; bases not matched to a gene: 1. This chain's CDR3 is CASSLGTGAYEQYF. Here the CDR3 DNA reads TGTGCCAGCAGCTTGGGGACAGGGGCCTACGAGCAGTACTTC.